A single sample gave rise to the 6 T cell receptor beta chains below, sequenced in a study of vaccination and CD4 T cells after COVID-19. Oncomine TCR Beta short-read sequencing was applied to DNA from cultured CD4+ T cells. Someone extracted genomic DNA from cultured CD4+ T cells. MiXCR, run by TCRdb on the PCR reads, gives a single entry per CDR3 protein. The data show more than 8,500 distinct CDR3 sequences, around 42% seen once. For these receptors, no antigen is known. The treatment was: approximately nine-day PBMC culture with coronavirus spike peptide pools or control peptides (ViraFEST assay). CD4+ T cells of the unexposed donor were collected before the COVID-19 pandemic (2011-2018). Sequencing was done on a sample of CD4+ T cells from blood, cultured in vitro. The receptor source for this set is a human donor in good health.

The table lists this clonotype with a few counts. J is TRBJ2-7 and V is TRBV20-1, with 11 bases that match TRBD2. The V gene end was trimmed by 4 bases and the J gene end by 5 bases; junction bases not matched to a gene: 4. From germline, CDR1 is DFQATT and CDR2 SNEGSKA (reference sequence). This CDR3 contains 13 residues. CDR3 sequence reads: CSAKASGRHEQYF. DNA of the CDR3: TGCAGTGCTAAAGCTAGCGGGAGGCACGAGCAGTACTTC.

This sequence joins TRBV20-1 and TRBJ2-7, with D perhaps TRBD1 or TRBD2 (5 bases each). Germline values: CDR1 DFQATT, CDR2 SNEGSKA (reference sequence). V gave up 6 bases and J gave up 0 bases, with 15 bases separating them. The CDR3 extends over 14 amino acids. The CDR3 region has the DNA TGCAGTGCAACTGGGACCGATCACTCCTACGAGCAGTACTTC. Protein sequence: CSATGTDHSYEQYF.

The J gene is TRBJ2-5, the V gene TRBV6-1, with 13 positions matching TRBD2. J gave up 4 bases and V 6 bases, and 5 bases lay outside the gene matches. Germline V CDR1 and CDR2: MNHNS, SASEGT. The CDR3 extends over 15 amino acids. This chain's CDR3 is CASRFGTSGAETQYF. The CDR3 DNA sequence: TGTGCCAGCAGATTCGGGACTAGCGGGGCAGAGACCCAGTACTTC.

In its sample, this clonotype ranks as large. This chain links TRBV6-2 or TRBV6-3 with TRBJ1-5; D gene ambiguous. The CDR3 is 15 amino acids. Germline assignment: CDR1 MNHEY and CDR2 SVGEGT. V shed 7 bases and J shed 4 bases, with 17 bases lying between them. As DNA, the CDR3 is TGTGCCAGCACAAAGGCCGCAGCGCCGAATCAGCCCCAGCATTTT. Its translation is CASTKAAAPNQPQHF.

A few counts support this clonotype. The V and J genes are TRBV7-2 and TRBJ2-3; D not certain. V lost 4 bases to trimming and J lost 1 base, with 12 bases between them. The CDR3 length is 15 residues. Germline loops: CDR1 SGHTA, CDR2 FQGNSA. CDR3 loop: CASSSSGHGTDTQYF. The CDR3 DNA follows: TGTGCCAGCAGCTCGTCTGGGCATGGCACAGATACGCAGTATTTT.

This chain joins TRBV24-1 and TRBJ1-1; weak D call: TRBD1 (6 bases). CDR1 and CDR2 (germline): KGHDR, SFDVKD. The length of the CDR3 is 14 residues. V was pared by 9 bases and J by 1 base, with 14 bases between. Here the CDR3 DNA reads TGTGCCACCCGAGGAGGGGGTAAGAACACTGAAGCTTTCTTT. Translation: CATRGGGKNTEAFF.